This passage covers 14 T cell receptor beta chains from one sample sequenced in a study of blood T cells in healthy people across ages. Combining a sample-barcoded 5' primer with a J-beta primer mix, a second PCR ran for about 6 to 12 cycles. TCRdb re-called the 5' RACE reads with MiXCR, one entry per CDR3 protein. The repertoire holds some 1.5 million distinct CDR3 sequences, with 28% as singletons. Input material: blood. These receptors were collected from a woman in her 30s in good health.

This clonotype was seen more than once but under ten times. The chain couples TRBV11-2 to TRBJ1-4; TRBD1 is a possible D gene (6 bases). Germline V gene sequence: CDR1 SGHAT, CDR2 FQNNGV. Trimming stripped 5 bases from V and 7 bases from J, with 14 bases between. This CDR3 comprises 14 residues. For the CDR3, the DNA is TGTGCCAGCAGCCTGAACAGGGCTGGTGAAAAACTGTTTTTT. As protein: CASSLNRAGEKLFF.

Turning to this clonotype: Possible read error: a much larger clone is one base away. The chain has TRBV7-2 and TRBJ2-5, with D possibly TRBD1 on 5 matching bases. The CDR3 covers 15 residues. The germline CDR1 and CDR2 sequences are SGHTA and FQGNSA. The CDR3 protein is CAGSLGLGVQETQYF. CDR3 coding DNA: TGTGCCGGCAGCTTAGGCCTAGGGGTCCAAGAGACCCAGTACTTC.

Concerning this clonotype itself: This CDR3 is missing its conserved last phenylalanine or tryptophan, likely due to a read error. This chain joins TRBV7-2 and TRBJ2-1; D is unclear. The CDR3 totals 11 residues. The germline CDR1 and CDR2 sequences are SGHTA and FQGNSA. V lost 6 bases to trimming and J lost 3 bases, with 3 bases between them. DNA of the CDR3: TGTGCCAGCAGTTTCTACAATGAGCAGTTCGTC. This translates into CASSFYNEQFV.

Only a few counts were recorded for this clonotype. The chain carries TRBV28 and TRBJ2-4; 8 nucleotides agree with TRBD1. The V and J ends lost 5 bases and 8 bases, in that order; junction bases with no gene match: 11. Germline CDR1 and CDR2: MDHEN and SYDVKM. The CDR3 consists of 15 residues. CDR3 in amino acids: CASSDTRGLEDIQYF. The CDR3, as DNA: TGTGCCAGCAGTGATACCAGGGGGCTGGAGGACATTCAGTACTTC.

V is TRBV9 and J is TRBJ1-2; TRBD1 is a possible D gene (6 bases). The CDR3 is 13 amino acids. V was cut by 7 bases and J by 9 bases, with 19 bases left in between. Per germline, CDR1 SGDLS and CDR2 YYNGEE. CDR3 sequence reads: CASGGQGTLRYTF. CDR3 nucleotides: TGTGCCAGCGGCGGGCAGGGGACACTCCGCTACACCTTC.

At least ten counts were recorded for this clonotype. Compared with germline, one end of the junction differs, possibly owing to a read error. The genes are TRBV3-1 and TRBJ2-6, with D perhaps matching TRBD1 or TRBD2 (5 bases each). Germline lookup yields CDR1 LGHDT and CDR2 YNNKEL (reference sequence). The CDR3 consists of 15 residues. CDR3 sequence: CSSSQTGRGSNVLTF. The CDR3 nucleotides are TGTTCCAGCAGCCAAACAGGCCGAGGGTCCAACGTCCTGACTTTC.

This clonotype came up a few times. This chain uses TRBV11-2 with TRBJ1-1, with unresolved D. There are 13 residues in the CDR3. The germline gives CDR1 SGHAT, CDR2 FQNNGV. Trimming took off 6 bases at V and 2 bases at J, with 10 bases between the two ends. CDR3 protein: CASSWDTNTEAFF. The CDR3 bases are TGTGCCAGCAGTTGGGATACAAACACTGAAGCTTTCTTT.

V gene TRBV12-3 or TRBV12-4 combines with J gene TRBJ2-3, with 7 bases identical to TRBD2. The V gene end was trimmed by 6 bases and the J gene end by 8 bases; junction bases not matched to a gene: 11. The CDR3 loop spans 14 amino acids. For the CDR3, the DNA is TGTGCCAGCAGCCCCCTGGGGGGGAAGGGTACGCAGTATTTT. Translating it yields CASSPLGGKGTQYF.

This clonotype was recorded once. V usage is TRBV12-3 or TRBV12-4 and J usage is TRBJ2-5; 8 bases fit TRBD1. The DNA end lines up better with TRBJ2-7; the J call may be wrong. This CDR3 region has 15 residues. CDR3 bases: TGTGCCAGCAGCAACAACGACAGGGGAATGTACGAGCAGTACTTC. This gives the protein CASSNNDRGMYEQYF.

Points on this clonotype: A much larger clone is a single base away; this may be a read error. Likely a read error: the CDR3 ends without its conserved phenylalanine or tryptophan. The rearrangement joins TRBV29-1 to TRBJ2-3; D is perhaps TRBD2 (5 bases). Trimming left V 5 bases short and J 2 bases short, with 8 bases between. The length of the CDR3 is 12 residues. Per the germline V gene, CDR1 is SQVTM and CDR2 is ANQGSEA. DNA for the CDR3: TGCAGCGTTAAGGAGGACACAGATACGCAGTATTCT. Translated: CSVKEDTDTQYS.

The chain uses TRBV10-3 and TRBJ2-7; 10 positions match TRBD2. The V segment lost 8 bases and the J segment 2 bases; nucleotides outside the gene matches: 6. Germline loops: CDR1 ENHRY, CDR2 SYGVKD. CDR3 length equals 14 residues. CDR3 amino acids: CAISFTSGTYEQYF. CDR3 sequence (DNA): TGTGCCATCTCCTTTACTAGCGGGACCTACGAGCAGTACTTC.

The rearrangement uses TRBV27 and TRBJ1-2; D remains unclear. The V end lost 6 bases, the J end lost 9 bases, and 8 bases lay between the germline ends. Germline values: CDR1 MNHEY, CDR2 SMNVEV (reference sequence). CDR3 length: 10 residues. The CDR3 reads CASSGSSYTF. The CDR3 DNA reads TGTGCCAGCAGCGGATCCAGCTACACCTTC.

The chain uses TRBV7-2 and TRBJ2-3; TRBD2 aligns across 7 bases. V shed 4 bases, J shed 5 bases, and the junction held 12 bases outside the gene matches. Germline CDR1 and CDR2: SGHTA and FQGNSA. The CDR3 contains 16 residues. The DNA for the CDR3 is TGTGCCAGCAGCTCTAATGAAGCGGGGCGGGGAGATACGCAGTATTTT. Translated, it gives CASSSNEAGRGDTQYF.

This clonotype turned up a few times. The genes are TRBV7-9 and TRBJ2-1; perhaps D is TRBD1 or TRBD2 (5 bases each). Germline V gene sequence: CDR1 SEHNR, CDR2 FQNEAQ (reference sequence). Trimming cost V 1 base and J 10 bases, with 8 bases left between them. The CDR3 is 12 amino acids. The CDR3 bases are TGTGCCAGCAGCTTAGAATGGGACGAGCAGTTCTTC. This encodes CASSLEWDEQFF. The whole variable domain, filled in from reference TRBV7-9 and TRBJ2-1, reads DTGVSQNPRHKITKRGQNVTFRCDPISEHNRLYWYRQTLGQGPEFLTYFQNEAQLEKSRLLSDRFSAERPKGSFSTLEIQRTEQGDSAMYLCASSLEWDEQFFGPGTRLTVL.